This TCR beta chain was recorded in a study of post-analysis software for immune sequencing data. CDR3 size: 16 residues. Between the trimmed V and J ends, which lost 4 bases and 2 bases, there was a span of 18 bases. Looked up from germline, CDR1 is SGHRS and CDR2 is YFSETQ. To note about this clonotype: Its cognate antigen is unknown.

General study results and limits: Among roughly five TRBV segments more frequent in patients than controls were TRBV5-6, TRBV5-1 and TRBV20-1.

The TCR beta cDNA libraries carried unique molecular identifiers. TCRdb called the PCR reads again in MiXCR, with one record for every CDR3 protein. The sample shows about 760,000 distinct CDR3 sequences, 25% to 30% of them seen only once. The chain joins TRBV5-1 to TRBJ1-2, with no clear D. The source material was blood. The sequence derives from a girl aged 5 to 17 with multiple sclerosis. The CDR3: CASSPQTGRPNYGYTF. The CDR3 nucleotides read TGCGCCAGCAGCCCTCAAACCGGGAGACCGAACTATGGCTACACCTTC.